These 23 T cell receptor beta chains were all obtained from the same sample, sequenced in a study of cytomegalovirus exposure and HLA in healthy donors. Assay: immunoSEQ multiplex PCR; the TCRdb copy retains only in-frame clones and omits some. The sample includes under 250,000 clones, over 80% of them seen just once. The sequenced material came from PBMCs. These receptor sequences come from a woman aged 18-29 years in good health and CMV-seronegative.

V usage is TRBV5-1 and J usage is TRBJ2-6, with 7 positions matching TRBD1. Germline-derived CDR1 and CDR2 are SGHRS and YFSETQ. The CDR3 sequence is 15 residues long. Unmatched junction bases numbered 2, after V lost 4 bases and J lost 1 base. The chain's CDR3 is CASSLGQSGANVLTF. Here the CDR3 DNA reads TGCGCCAGCAGCCTGGGACAGTCTGGGGCCAACGTCCTGACTTTC.

This sequence joins TRBV7-3 and TRBJ2-7; D is possibly TRBD1 (5 bases). This CDR3 spans 12 amino acids. The V gene's germline CDR1 is SGHTA and CDR2 FQGTGA. V was clipped by 4 bases and J by 6 bases, with 10 bases between them. CDR3 DNA: TGTGCCAGCAGCTCTGACACAGGCGAGCAGTACTTC. Its translation is CASSSDTGEQYF.

CDR3 in DNA: TGTGCCAGCATCATGGCCGGGGAGCTGTTTTTT. It yields the protein CASIMAGELFF. This chain links TRBV6-1 with TRBJ2-2; no reliable D call. The length of the CDR3 is 11 residues. Germline assignment: CDR1 MNHNS and CDR2 SASEGT. V gave up 7 bases and J gave up 6 bases, with 6 bases separating them.

The rearrangement links TRBV19 to TRBJ1-4; 9 bases map to TRBD1. CDR1 LNHDA and CDR2 SQIVND come from the germline V gene (reference sequence). The J segment lost 10 bases and the V segment lost 5 bases, leaving 8 bases of the junction unmatched. CDR3 length: 14 residues. The CDR3 DNA sequence: TGTGCCAGTAGTCCATCACGGGACAGGGCAAAACTGTTTTTT. As protein: CASSPSRDRAKLFF.

The chain links TRBV6-4 to TRBJ2-3; no definite D call. This CDR3 is 12 amino acids long. Trimming pared 2 bases from V and 1 base from J, leaving 1 base between. CDR1 and CDR2 (germline): MRHNA, SNTAGT. In DNA form, the CDR3 reads TGTGCCAGCAGTGACCGCACAGATACGCAGTATTTT. Translated, it gives CASSDRTDTQYF.

V gene TRBV19 combines with J gene TRBJ2-2; D is unclear. CDR3 length: 17 amino acids. Trimming left V 5 bases short and J 4 bases short, with 20 bases between. Looked up from germline, CDR1 is LNHDA and CDR2 is SQIVND (reference sequence). CDR3 nucleotide sequence: TGTGCCAGTAGTTCGAAAACGGCCCCCCGCTTCACCGGGGAGCTGTTTTTT. Encoded protein: CASSSKTAPRFTGELFF.

Remarks on this clone: Different DNA sequences within this sample yield the same CDR3. The chain combines TRBV28 with TRBJ2-7; 8 nucleotides align to TRBD1. Germline V gene sequence: CDR1 MDHEN, CDR2 SYDVKM. V was pared by 3 bases and J by 0 bases, with 1 base of the junction left unmatched. This CDR3 spans 14 amino acids. Here the CDR3 reads CASSFGTGSYEQYF. CDR3 bases: TGTGCCAGCAGTTTCGGGACAGGCTCCTACGAGCAGTACTTC.

This chain connects TRBV28 to TRBJ2-7, with 13 bases fitting TRBD2. This CDR3 spans 15 amino acids. J gave up 6 bases and V 6 bases, and 8 bases lay outside the gene matches. The germline V gene encodes CDR1 MDHEN and CDR2 SYDVKM. CDR3 in DNA: TGTGCCAGCAGCCCTGGGACTAGCGGGAATCTCGAGCAGTACTTC. Its protein is CASSPGTSGNLEQYF. The whole variable domain, remainder taken from reference TRBV28 and TRBJ2-7, is DVKVTQSSRYLVKRTGEKVFLECVQDMDHENMFWYRQDPGLGLRLIYFSYDVKMKEKGDIPEGYSVSREKKERFSLILESASTNQTSMYLCASSPGTSGNLEQYFGPGTRLTVT.

This clone was counted a few times. The chain joins TRBV7-9 to TRBJ2-1; 12 bases line up with TRBD1. CDR1 and CDR2 from the germline V gene are SEHNR and FQNEAQ (reference sequence). Trimming took 5 bases from V and 9 from J; bases not matched to a gene: 14. This CDR3 contains 17 residues. CDR3 sequence (DNA): TGTGCCAGCAGCCCAACCGGGACAGGGGGCGCGAATATTGAGCAGTTCTTC. This sequence encodes CASSPTGTGGANIEQFF. Full variable domain (outside the CDR3, taken from reference TRBV7-9 and TRBJ2-1): DTGVSQNPRHKITKRGQNVTFRCDPISEHNRLYWYRQTLGQGPEFLTYFQNEAQLEKSRLLSDRFSAERPKGSFSTLEIQRTEQGDSAMYLCASSPTGTGGANIEQFFGPGTRLTVL.

The DNA of the CDR3 is TGTGCCAGCAGTGAAGCTGGCGAAGCCTACGAGCAGTACTTC. Its translation is CASSEAGEAYEQYF. This sequence joins TRBV6-1 and TRBJ2-7; no reliable D call. Germline loops: CDR1 MNHNS, CDR2 SASEGT. The CDR3 runs to 14 residues. Trimming removed 0 bases from V and 2 bases from J, with 8 bases in between.

The chain has TRBV28 and TRBJ2-1, with D possibly matching TRBD2 (6 bases). V lost 6 bases, J lost 4 bases, and 13 bases lay in between. The CDR3 totals 14 residues. Germline CDR1 is MDHEN and CDR2 is SYDVKM. CDR3 sequence (DNA): TGTGCCAGCAGCCTAAGTGGGAGGTACAATGAGCAGTTCTTC. Protein product: CASSLSGRYNEQFF.

The chain joins TRBV21-1 to TRBJ1-5; no DNA check was done on the table's D call, TRBD1. TRBV21-1 is listed as a pseudogene. CDR3 length equals 12 residues. CDR3 protein: CASSHSVQPQHF. The CDR3 DNA follows: TGTGCCAGCAGCCATTCAGTTCAGCCCCAGCATTTT.

The chain combines TRBV9 with TRBJ1-1; D remains ambiguous. V was pared by 0 bases and J by 4 bases, with 10 bases between. The CDR3 totals 14 residues. Germline V gives CDR1 SGDLS, CDR2 YYNGEE. The CDR3, as DNA: TGTGCCAGCAGCGTAGGTCACAGTCTCACTGAAGCTTTCTTT. Encoded protein: CASSVGHSLTEAFF.

In its sample, this clone was seen a few times. The CDR3 sequence is CAWSRDRGREGYTF. The CDR3 DNA follows: TGTGCCTGGAGCAGGGACAGGGGGCGAGAGGGCTACACCTTC. The rearrangement uses TRBV30 and TRBJ1-2; 12 bases are a match to TRBD1. Germline V lookup: CDR1 GTSNPN, CDR2 SVGIG (reference sequence). CDR3 length: 14 residues. V dropped 3 bases and J dropped 8; count of bases not matched to a gene: 7.

The chain employs TRBV7-9 and TRBJ1-2; TRBD1 matches 10 bases. V trimming: 5 bases; J trimming: 3 bases; junction bases outside the gene matches: 6. CDR3 size: 15 residues. Germline loops: CDR1 SEHNR, CDR2 FQNEAQ (reference sequence). The CDR3 DNA sequence: TGTGCCAGCAGCAGTGGACAGGGGGGATACTATGGCTACACCTTC. It codes for CASSSGQGGYYGYTF.

This chain uses TRBV15 with TRBJ2-7; a possible D gene is TRBD1 (6 bases). The germline CDR1 and CDR2 sequences are LNHNV and YYDKDF (reference sequence). Deletions cut 0 bases from V and 5 bases from J, with 11 bases between. The CDR3 consists of 14 residues. The CDR3 protein is CATSRDVGHHEQYF. The DNA for the CDR3 is TGTGCCACCAGCAGAGATGTGGGACACCACGAGCAGTACTTC.

This clone is a singleton in its sample. The gene calls are TRBV2 and TRBJ2-7, with unresolved D. Germline V CDR1 and CDR2: SNHLY, FYNNEI. CDR3 length: 11 residues. Trimming removed 3 bases at V and 4 bases at J, with 4 bases between. In DNA, the CDR3 is TGTGCCAGCAGTGATTGGTACGAGCAGTACTTC. This codes for CASSDWYEQYF. Supplemented by reference TRBV2 and TRBJ2-7, the full variable domain reads EPEVTQTPSHQVTQMGQEVILRCVPISNHLYFYWYRQILGQKVEFLVSFYNNEISEKSEIFDDQFSVERPDGSNFTLKIRSTKLEDSAMYFCASSDWYEQYFGPGTRLTVT.

This chain uses TRBV27 with TRBJ2-5; D possibly uses TRBD1 or TRBD2 (5 bases each). CDR3 length: 14 amino acids. From germline, CDR1 is MNHEY and CDR2 SMNVEV (reference sequence). V dropped 5 bases and J dropped 2 bases, with 12 bases sitting between them. The CDR3 region is CASSLWDGQETQYF. CDR3 in DNA: TGTGCCAGCAGTCTATGGGACGGACAAGAGACCCAGTACTTC.

J is TRBJ2-1 and V is TRBV9, with 10 nucleotides matching TRBD2. The length of the CDR3 is 16 residues. The ends lost 4 bases at V and 7 bases at J; junction bases unmatched: 11. Germline assignment: CDR1 SGDLS and CDR2 YYNGEE. The DNA of the CDR3 is TGTGCCAGCAGCTCAGAGGAGGCTAGCGGGAGAAATGAGCAGTTCTTC. Its protein is CASSSEEASGRNEQFF.

The rearrangement uses TRBV6-5 and TRBJ1-2; 7 nucleotides match TRBD1. This CDR3 has 14 residues. J was trimmed by 9 bases and V by 2 bases; bases with no gene match: 9. The germline gives CDR1 MNHEY, CDR2 SVGAGI. The chain's CDR3 is CASSYTGDASRYTF. The CDR3 bases are TGTGCCAGCAGTTACACAGGGGACGCTTCACGCTACACCTTC.

The V and J genes are TRBV29-1 and TRBJ1-2; D is ambiguous. The CDR3 is made up of 13 amino acids. Trimming pared 5 bases from V and 0 bases from J, leaving 10 bases between. Germline values: CDR1 SQVTM, CDR2 ANQGSEA. The CDR3 spells CSVPVSANYGYTF. CDR3 in DNA: TGCAGCGTTCCCGTGTCAGCTAACTATGGCTACACCTTC.

V and J are TRBV5-8 and TRBJ2-3; 7 bases agree with TRBD2. The V and J ends lost 4 bases and 5 bases, in that order; junction bases with no gene match: 10. This CDR3 is 15 amino acids long. Germline-derived CDR1 and CDR2 are SGHTS and YDEGEE. The CDR3 nucleotides are TGTGCCAGCAGCCCCGGGGCGGGAGACAGAGATACGCAGTATTTT. Its translation: CASSPGAGDRDTQYF.

This rearrangement joins TRBV5-1 to TRBJ1-2; TRBD1 might be the D (5 bases). V lost 4 bases and J 8 bases, leaving 15 bases between the germline ends. Germline values: CDR1 SGHRS, CDR2 YFSETQ. The CDR3 runs 13 residues. CDR3 sequence: CASSRAGARGYTF. The CDR3 nucleotides read TGCGCCAGCAGCCGAGCCGGGGCTCGGGGCTACACCTTC.